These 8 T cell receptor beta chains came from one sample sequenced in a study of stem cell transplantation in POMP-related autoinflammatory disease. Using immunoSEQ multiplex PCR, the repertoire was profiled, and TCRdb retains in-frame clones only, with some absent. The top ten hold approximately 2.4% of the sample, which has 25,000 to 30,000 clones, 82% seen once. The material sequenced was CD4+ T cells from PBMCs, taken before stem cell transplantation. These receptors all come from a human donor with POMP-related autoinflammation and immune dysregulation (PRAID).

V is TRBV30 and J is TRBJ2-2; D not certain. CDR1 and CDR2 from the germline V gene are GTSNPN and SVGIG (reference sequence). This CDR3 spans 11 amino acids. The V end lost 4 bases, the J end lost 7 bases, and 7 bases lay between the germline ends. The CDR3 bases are TGTGCCTGGAAGGAAGGCGGGGAGCTGTTTTTT. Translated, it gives CAWKEGGELFF. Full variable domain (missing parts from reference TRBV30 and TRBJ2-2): SQTIHQWPATLVQPVGSPLSLECTVEGTSNPNLYWYRQAAGRGLQLLFYSVGIGQISSEVPQNLSASRPQDRQFILSSKKLLLSDSGFYLCAWKEGGELFFGEGSRLTVL.

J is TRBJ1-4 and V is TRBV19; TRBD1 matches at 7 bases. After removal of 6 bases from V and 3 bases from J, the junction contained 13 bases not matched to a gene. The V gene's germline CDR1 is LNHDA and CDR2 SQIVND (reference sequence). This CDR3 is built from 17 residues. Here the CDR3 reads CASSTRQGPWSNEKLFF. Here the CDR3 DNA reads TGTGCCAGTAGCACGCGACAGGGTCCTTGGTCTAATGAAAAACTGTTTTTT.

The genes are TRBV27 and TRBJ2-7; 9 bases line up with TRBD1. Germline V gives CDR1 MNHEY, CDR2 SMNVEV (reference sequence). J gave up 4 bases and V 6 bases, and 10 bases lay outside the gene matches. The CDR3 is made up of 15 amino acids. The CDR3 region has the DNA TGTGCCAGCAGATCAGCCGGGACAGGGCGATACGAGCAGTACTTC. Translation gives CASRSAGTGRYEQYF.

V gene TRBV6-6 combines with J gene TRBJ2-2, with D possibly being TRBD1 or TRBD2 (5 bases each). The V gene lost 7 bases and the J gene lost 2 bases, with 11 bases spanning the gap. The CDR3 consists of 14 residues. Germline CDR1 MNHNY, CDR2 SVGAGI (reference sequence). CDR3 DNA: TGTGCCAGCACTGGTCGGGACAACACCGGGGAGCTGTTTTTT. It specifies CASTGRDNTGELFF.

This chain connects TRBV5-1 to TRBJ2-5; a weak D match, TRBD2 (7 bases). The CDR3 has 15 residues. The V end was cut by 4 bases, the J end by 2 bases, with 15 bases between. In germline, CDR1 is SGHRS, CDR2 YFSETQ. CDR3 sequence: CASSPLGGAQETQYF. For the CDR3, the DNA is TGCGCCAGCAGCCCCTTGGGGGGGGCACAAGAGACCCAGTACTTC. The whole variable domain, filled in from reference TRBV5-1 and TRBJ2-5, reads KAGVTQTPRYLIKTRGQQVTLSCSPISGHRSVSWYQQTPGQGLQFLFEYFSETQRNKGNFPGRFSGRQFSNSRSEMNVSTLELGDSALYLCASSPLGGAQETQYFGPGTRLLVL.

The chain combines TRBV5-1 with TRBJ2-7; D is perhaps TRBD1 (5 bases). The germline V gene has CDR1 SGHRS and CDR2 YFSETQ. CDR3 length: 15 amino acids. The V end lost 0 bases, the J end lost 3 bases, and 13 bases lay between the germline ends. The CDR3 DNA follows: TGCGCCAGCAGCTTGGCCCAGGGTCCCCTCTACGAGCAGTACTTC. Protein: CASSLAQGPLYEQYF.

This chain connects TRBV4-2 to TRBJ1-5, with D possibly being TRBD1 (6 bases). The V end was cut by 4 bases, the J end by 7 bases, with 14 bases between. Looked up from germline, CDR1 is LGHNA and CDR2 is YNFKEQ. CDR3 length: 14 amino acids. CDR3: CASSLGQNGQPQHF. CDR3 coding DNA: TGTGCCAGCAGCCTAGGACAGAATGGGCAGCCCCAGCATTTT.

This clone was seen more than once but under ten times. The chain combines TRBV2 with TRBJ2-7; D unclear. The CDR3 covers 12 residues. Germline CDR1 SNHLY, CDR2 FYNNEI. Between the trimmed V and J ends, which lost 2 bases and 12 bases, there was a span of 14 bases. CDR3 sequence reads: CASSEQPSDGYF. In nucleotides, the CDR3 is TGTGCCAGCAGTGAACAGCCTTCGGACGGGTACTTC.